The 19 T cell receptor beta chains listed next were all sequenced from one sample in a study of PD-1 blockade in classical Hodgkin lymphoma. Profiled with immunoSEQ multiplex PCR; TCRdb holds only in-frame clones, not every one. The data contain about 5,200 clones, 80% to 90% of them seen just once; the ten biggest clones take up around 15%. Time point described: newly diagnosed, previously untreated cHL patient sample. The study isolated CD8+ T cells from thawed PBMCs by magnetic negative selection. The sequenced sample was CD8+ T cells from blood. These receptors all stem from a human donor with classical Hodgkin lymphoma.

The CDR3 coding sequence is TGTGCCAGCAGCCTCCGGGACAGGGGGATCTACGAGCAGTACTTC. This gives the protein CASSLRDRGIYEQYF. The rearrangement joins TRBV7-9 to TRBJ2-7; 11 bases agree with TRBD1. The trim removed 5 bases at V and 3 bases at J, leaving 6 bases unmatched. Germline lookup yields CDR1 SEHNR and CDR2 FQNEAQ (reference sequence). CDR3 length equals 15 residues.

J is TRBJ2-7 and V is TRBV11-2; no firm D call. Germline-derived CDR1 and CDR2 are SGHAT and FQNNGV. V was trimmed by 3 bases and J by 2 bases, leaving 11 bases between them. This CDR3 has 14 amino acids. CDR3 bases: TGTGCCAGCAGCTTCCAGGCAGGACCCTACGAGCAGTACTTC. Residues: CASSFQAGPYEQYF.

This chain uses TRBV9 with TRBJ2-1, with 11 bases fitting TRBD2. The CDR3 contains 16 residues. After removal of 0 bases from V and 7 bases from J, the junction contained 6 bases not matched to a gene. Germline V CDR1 and CDR2: SGDLS, YYNGEE. The CDR3 DNA reads as TGTGCCAGCAGCGTAGAGGCTAGCGGGGGGCGGAATGAGCAGTTCTTC. It specifies CASSVEASGGRNEQFF.

CDR3 protein: CASSHRGSYNEQFF. Here the CDR3 DNA reads TGTGCCAGCAGCCACAGGGGCTCCTACAATGAGCAGTTCTTC. V is TRBV11-3 and J is TRBJ2-1; 7 bases match TRBD1. Germline-derived CDR1 and CDR2 are SGHNT and YENEEA. V shed 5 bases and J 0 bases; nucleotides not matched to a gene: 1. The CDR3 totals 14 residues.

This chain uses TRBV28 with TRBJ1-2; D gene unclear. The ends were cut back, 1 base at V and 7 bases at J, with 10 bases in the middle. Germline CDR1 MDHEN, CDR2 SYDVKM. This CDR3 spans 13 amino acids. The CDR3 reads CASSLSGGSGYTF. The CDR3 DNA is TGTGCCAGCAGTTTATCAGGCGGAAGTGGCTACACCTTC.

V is TRBV9 and J is TRBJ2-7; maybe TRBD1 (6 bases). The germline V gene encodes CDR1 SGDLS and CDR2 YYNGEE. There are 13 residues in the CDR3. V was pared by 7 bases and J by 3 bases, with 14 bases between. CDR3 sequence reads: CASQKGDNYEQYF. The CDR3 bases are TGTGCCAGCCAGAAAGGGGACAACTACGAGCAGTACTTC. Using reference TRBV9 and TRBJ2-7 for the parts outside the CDR3, the full variable domain is DSGVTQTPKHLITATGQRVTLRCSPRSGDLSVYWYQQSLDQGLQFLIQYYNGEERAKGNILERFSAQQFPDLHSELNLSSLELGDSALYFCASQKGDNYEQYFGPGTRLTVT.

This rearrangement joins TRBV6-6 to TRBJ2-2, with a possible D match to TRBD2 (7 bases). The CDR3 sequence is 11 residues long. CDR1 and CDR2 (germline): MNHNY, SVGAGI (reference sequence). Trimming left V 5 bases short and J 17 bases short, with 15 bases between. The CDR3 region is CASSDAGALFF. The CDR3 region has the DNA TGTGCCAGCAGTGACGCGGGGGCCTTATTTTTT.

In DNA form, the CDR3 reads TGTGCCAGCAGTGAAACTAGCGGACCTTACAATGAGCAGTTCTTC. Translation gives CASSETSGPYNEQFF. The chain carries TRBV6-1 and TRBJ2-1; TRBD2 matches at 8 bases. The V gene's germline CDR1 is MNHNS and CDR2 SASEGT. V lost 2 bases, J lost 4 bases, and 4 bases stayed unmatched. There are 15 residues in the CDR3.

The chain has TRBV27 and TRBJ2-5; maybe TRBD2 (6 bases). Trimming cost V 1 base and J 5 bases, with 17 bases left between them. This CDR3 comprises 16 residues. From germline, CDR1 is MNHEY and CDR2 SMNVEV (reference sequence). CDR3 region: CASSLYRPVGRETQYF. The DNA for the CDR3 is TGTGCCAGCAGTTTATATCGGCCAGTTGGGAGGGAGACCCAGTACTTC.

The V gene is TRBV9, the J gene TRBJ1-4, with D uncertain. This CDR3 is built from 15 residues. V lost 2 bases to trimming and J lost 1 base, with 9 bases between them. The germline CDR1 and CDR2 sequences are SGDLS and YYNGEE. The CDR3 region is CASSVRGQTNEKLFF. In DNA, the CDR3 is TGTGCCAGCAGCGTTAGAGGGCAAACTAATGAAAAACTGTTTTTT.

This sequence joins TRBV10-3 and TRBJ2-1, with a tentative D call TRBD2 (5 bases). Germline V lookup: CDR1 ENHRY, CDR2 SYGVKD. V was shortened by 7 bases and J by 7 bases, with 23 bases between the two germline ends. The CDR3 has 16 residues. The CDR3 nucleotides are TGTGCCATCAAGCCAACTTCCAGCGCTCGACTAAATGAGCAGTTCTTC. Translating gives CAIKPTSSARLNEQFF.

V and J are TRBV7-2 and TRBJ2-2; no reliable D call. Trimming left V 3 bases short and J 5 bases short, with 10 bases between. The CDR3 is 14 amino acids. Germline CDR1 is SGHTA and CDR2 is FQGNSA. CDR3 coding DNA: TGTGCCAGCAGCTTTGGGGTATGGACCGGGGAGCTGTTTTTT. It codes for CASSFGVWTGELFF.

This chain uses TRBV15 with TRBJ2-5, with 11 nucleotides matching TRBD1. CDR1 is LNHNV and CDR2 is YYDKDF in the germline V gene (reference sequence). The ends lost 6 bases at V and 5 bases at J; junction bases unmatched: 8. The CDR3 has 15 amino acids. CDR3 nucleotides: TGTGCCACCAGTTTACGGACAGGGGGCGGGGAGACCCAGTACTTC. It yields the protein CATSLRTGGGETQYF.

The chain employs TRBV6-5 and TRBJ1-2; no definite D call. The CDR3 runs 13 residues. From germline, CDR1 is MNHEY and CDR2 SVGAGI. V lost 2 bases to trimming and J lost 3 bases, with 7 bases between them. The CDR3 spells CASSYGQHYGYTF. DNA for the CDR3: TGTGCCAGCAGTTACGGGCAGCACTATGGCTACACCTTC.

V gene TRBV9 combines with J gene TRBJ2-2; maybe TRBD2 (6 bases). The germline CDR1 and CDR2 sequences are SGDLS and YYNGEE. V was pared by 0 bases and J by 2 bases, with 14 bases between. This CDR3 is 17 amino acids long. CDR3 sequence: CASSVAGVAANTGELFF. The DNA for the CDR3 is TGTGCCAGCAGCGTAGCCGGGGTAGCGGCCAACACCGGGGAGCTGTTTTTT.

This clone is a singleton in its sample. V gene TRBV19 combines with J gene TRBJ2-1; TRBD1 matches 9 bases. The V segment lost 5 bases and the J segment 6 bases; nucleotides outside the gene matches: 8. This CDR3 has 15 amino acids. The germline V gene encodes CDR1 LNHDA and CDR2 SQIVND (reference sequence). The CDR3 loop is CASSLGQGLANEQFF. In DNA, the CDR3 is TGTGCCAGTAGTCTAGGACAGGGGCTGGCCAATGAGCAGTTCTTC.

V gene TRBV19 combines with J gene TRBJ2-2; D unclear. V dropped 5 bases and J dropped 4 bases, with 8 bases sitting between them. The CDR3 has 13 amino acids. The germline CDR1 and CDR2 sequences are LNHDA and SQIVND (reference sequence). CDR3 loop: CASSPGRTGELFF. The DNA for the CDR3 is TGTGCCAGTAGTCCTGGTCGCACCGGGGAGCTGTTTTTT.

This sequence joins TRBV11-3 and TRBJ2-1, with D possibly matching TRBD1 (5 bases). V dropped 1 base and J dropped 5 bases, with 9 bases sitting between them. This CDR3 contains 14 residues. In germline, CDR1 is SGHNT, CDR2 YENEEA. The DNA for the CDR3 is TGTGCCAGCAGCTTAGCCCCGACAGACAATGAGCAGTTCTTC. Protein: CASSLAPTDNEQFF.

The V and J genes are TRBV6-5 and TRBJ2-1; a weak D match, TRBD2 (7 bases). The CDR3 has 13 residues. V shed 2 bases and J shed 8 bases, with 10 bases lying between them. Looked up from germline, CDR1 is MNHEY and CDR2 is SVGAGI. CDR3 coding DNA: TGTGCCAGCAGTTACGGGGGGGCCTATGAGCAGTTCTTC. Encoded protein: CASSYGGAYEQFF.